Presented here are 25 T cell receptor beta chains from one specimen sequenced in a study of blood T cell repertoires in COVID-19 (TCRdb year 2020). Receptor libraries were prepared by the immunoSEQ multiplex PCR assay. TCRdb re-hosts the immuneACCESS table, in-frame sequences only. Its copies lack some clones; in the studies checked, an unresolved V gene accounts for under half of them, and the cause for the rest is not known. Here the sample has under 300,000 clones; around nine tenths occur a single time. The top ten hold 2% to 2.5% of the sample. Sequenced material: peripheral blood. These receptors originate from a woman between 40 and 55 years old who had recovered from COVID-19.

The chain carries TRBV7-9 and TRBJ1-1; maybe TRBD1 (6 bases). The CDR3 consists of 15 residues. Germline loops: CDR1 SEHNR, CDR2 FQNEAQ (reference sequence). The V and J ends lost 5 bases and 1 base respectively, with 14 bases between them. DNA for the CDR3: TGTGCCAGCAGCCCCCGGGGAGGGGGGAACACTGAAGCTTTCTTT. This translates into CASSPRGGGNTEAFF.

The CDR3 spells CAWTRISMNYGYTF. The DNA for the CDR3 is TGTGCCTGGACGCGGATCTCCATGAACTATGGCTACACCTTC. The chain uses TRBV30 and TRBJ1-2; D not resolved. CDR3 length: 14 residues. CDR1 is GTSNPN and CDR2 is SVGIG in the germline V gene (reference sequence). V lost 4 bases, J lost 2 bases, and 14 bases lay in between.

This chain joins TRBV27 and TRBJ2-3, with a weak D call TRBD2 (6 bases). Germline V gene data show CDR1 as MNHEY and CDR2 as SMNVEV (reference sequence). The V and J ends lost 5 bases and 2 bases respectively, with 20 bases between them. The CDR3 is 17 amino acids. The CDR3 loop is CASSPYFAGRTTDTQYF. The CDR3 nucleotides are TGTGCCAGCAGTCCCTATTTTGCTGGGAGGACCACAGATACGCAGTATTTT.

This rearrangement joins TRBV19 to TRBJ1-4; TRBD1 might be the D (5 bases). CDR3 length: 14 residues. V was shortened by 8 bases and J by 4 bases, with 14 bases between the two germline ends. Looked up from germline, CDR1 is LNHDA and CDR2 is SQIVND (reference sequence). CDR3 bases: TGTGCCAGTGGGTACAGGACCTTTAATGAAAAACTGTTTTTT. Amino acids: CASGYRTFNEKLFF. The variable domain in full, with the rest retrieved from reference TRBV19 and TRBJ1-4, is DGGITQSPKYLFRKEGQNVTLSCEQNLNHDAMYWYRQDPGQGLRLIYYSQIVNDFQKGDIAEGYSVSREKKESFPLTVTSAQKNPTAFYLCASGYRTFNEKLFFGSGTQLSVL.

The chain uses TRBV6-2 or TRBV6-3 and TRBJ2-7; 9 bases are shared with TRBD1. With 2 bases clipped from V and 6 bases from J, the junction kept 11 bases outside the gene matches. The CDR3 extends over 16 amino acids. Germline V gives CDR1 MNHEY, CDR2 SVGEGT. The chain's CDR3 is CASSYLRQGGGSEQYF. The CDR3 nucleotides are TGTGCCAGCAGTTACCTCCGACAGGGGGGTGGGAGCGAGCAGTACTTC.

The gene calls are TRBV4-3 and TRBJ2-3, with D uncertain. This CDR3 is 14 amino acids long. Germline CDR1 is LGHNA and CDR2 is YSLEER. The V end lost 0 bases, the J end lost 11 bases, and 15 bases lay between the germline ends. CDR3 nucleotides: TGCGCCAGCAGCCAAGATAATGCTCCCAGAGGGCAGTATTTT. It specifies CASSQDNAPRGQYF.

This chain uses TRBV19 with TRBJ1-3; D is possibly TRBD1 (6 bases). The ends were cut back, 3 bases at V and 0 bases at J, with 9 bases in the middle. This CDR3 comprises 15 residues. Germline-derived CDR1 and CDR2 are LNHDA and SQIVND (reference sequence). CDR3 sequence (DNA): TGTGCCAGTAGTATGTTGACAGGCTCTGGAAACACCATATATTTT. Translating it yields CASSMLTGSGNTIYF.

This CDR3 is CASSNSLPGELFF. The CDR3 DNA sequence: TGTGCCAGCAGTAACAGTCTCCCCGGGGAGCTGTTTTTT. The chain has TRBV7-2 and TRBJ2-2; no reliable D call. V lost 6 bases, J lost 6 bases, and 11 bases lay in between. The CDR3 is made up of 13 amino acids. Germline assignment: CDR1 SGHTA and CDR2 FQGNSA.

The chain links TRBV27 to TRBJ1-6; 8 bases match TRBD1. After removal of 4 bases from V and 10 bases from J, the junction contained 9 bases not matched to a gene. There are 15 residues in the CDR3. CDR1 MNHEY and CDR2 SMNVEV come from the germline V gene (reference sequence). The CDR3 nucleotides read TGTGCCAGCAGTTCGCTGGGCGGGACAGGCTCACCCCTCCACTTT. Translating it yields CASSSLGGTGSPLHF.

The gene calls are TRBV30 and TRBJ1-4; D possibly corresponds to TRBD1 (5 bases). This CDR3 is built from 14 residues. The V and J ends lost 0 bases and 8 bases respectively, with 13 bases between them. Germline CDR1 GTSNPN, CDR2 SVGIG (reference sequence). CDR3 sequence: CAWSVNRRGEKLFF. The CDR3 nucleotides read TGTGCCTGGAGTGTCAACAGGCGGGGGGAAAAACTGTTTTTT.

The chain is built from TRBV12-5 and TRBJ2-4; 10 positions agree with TRBD1. CDR1 is LGHNT, CDR2 FRNRAP, per germline. This CDR3 has 17 amino acids. J was trimmed by 5 bases and V by 2 bases; bases with no gene match: 9. The CDR3 coding sequence is TGTGCTAGTGGTTTGACAAAGGGACAGGGGTATCAAAACATTCAGTACTTC. It encodes CASGLTKGQGYQNIQYF.

The rearrangement joins TRBV10-1 to TRBJ2-5, with 11 bases fitting TRBD2. The CDR3 is 15 residues long. Per germline, CDR1 WNHNN and CDR2 SYGVQD (reference sequence). Germline trimming cut 3 bases from V and 3 bases from J; bases unmatched to any gene: 3. The CDR3 protein is CASSDSTSGKETQYF. The CDR3 nucleotides read TGCGCCAGCAGTGACTCGACTAGCGGGAAAGAGACCCAGTACTTC.

The chain is built from TRBV27 and TRBJ1-2; 8 bases match TRBD1. Trimming at V came to 8 bases and at J to 1 base, leaving 12 bases not matched to a gene. This CDR3 contains 16 residues. Germline values: CDR1 MNHEY, CDR2 SMNVEV (reference sequence). CDR3: CASPQGAPTINYGYTF. The CDR3 region has the DNA TGTGCCAGCCCCCAGGGGGCCCCTACTATTAACTATGGCTACACCTTC.

The V call is TRBV5-1, the J call TRBJ1-4; the D is unclear. Germline values: CDR1 SGHRS, CDR2 YFSETQ. Trimming removed 0 bases at V and 0 bases at J, with 9 bases between. CDR3 length: 16 amino acids. The CDR3 region is CASSLAGDATNEKLFF. Written as DNA, the CDR3 is TGCGCCAGCAGCTTGGCCGGGGATGCAACTAATGAAAAACTGTTTTTT.

V gene TRBV28 combines with J gene TRBJ2-2, with a possible D match to TRBD1 (6 bases). This CDR3 region has 15 residues. The V end lost 3 bases, the J end lost 5 bases, and 13 bases lay between the germline ends. Germline assignment: CDR1 MDHEN and CDR2 SYDVKM. CDR3 DNA sequence: TGTGCCAGCAGTTTCCTCAGGGGCTGGACCGGGGAGCTGTTTTTT. Its translation: CASSFLRGWTGELFF. The variable domain in full, completed from reference TRBV28 and TRBJ2-2, reads DVKVTQSSRYLVKRTGEKVFLECVQDMDHENMFWYRQDPGLGLRLIYFSYDVKMKEKGDIPEGYSVSREKKERFSLILESASTNQTSMYLCASSFLRGWTGELFFGEGSRLTVL.

This clone appeared a single time. The V gene is TRBV6-2 or TRBV6-3, the J gene TRBJ1-2; D unclear. Trimming took 5 bases from V and 9 from J, leaving 10 bases between them. Looked up from germline, CDR1 is MNHEY and CDR2 is SVGEGT. This CDR3 is built from 11 residues. The CDR3 DNA reads TGTGCCAGCAGTAACACTGACAGCTACACCTTC. Translating gives CASSNTDSYTF.

The genes are TRBV7-9 and TRBJ2-7; D perhaps matches TRBD1 (6 bases). Germline CDR1 reads SEHNR; CDR2 reads FQNEAQ (reference sequence). The CDR3 length is 14 residues. V was clipped by 2 bases and J by 4 bases, with 12 bases between them. The CDR3 nucleotides read TGTGCCAGCAGCTTAAGGGGGAATGGATACGAGCAGTACTTC. Its translation is CASSLRGNGYEQYF. The whole variable domain, filled in from reference TRBV7-9 and TRBJ2-7, reads DTGVSQNPRHKITKRGQNVTFRCDPISEHNRLYWYRQTLGQGPEFLTYFQNEAQLEKSRLLSDRFSAERPKGSFSTLEIQRTEQGDSAMYLCASSLRGNGYEQYFGPGTRLTVT.

Notes on this clone: The same CDR3 can be traced to other DNA sequences in this sample. This chain connects TRBV4-3 to TRBJ2-2; possible D gene TRBD2, 6 bases. The germline V and J ends were trimmed by 4 bases and 5 bases, with 14 bases remaining between them. Germline CDR1 reads LGHNA; CDR2 reads YSLEER. The CDR3 sequence is 15 residues long. The DNA for the CDR3 is TGCGCCAGCAGCCTGGGGCAGGGAGGTACCGGGGAGCTGTTTTTT. This encodes CASSLGQGGTGELFF.

This clone was counted a few times. The V call is TRBV30, the J call TRBJ2-2, with D possibly matching TRBD1 (6 bases). Germline CDR1 is GTSNPN and CDR2 is SVGIG (reference sequence). V was clipped by 8 bases and J by 3 bases, with 13 bases between them. There are 13 residues in the CDR3. The CDR3 loop is CATPQGHTGELFF. In DNA, the CDR3 is TGTGCCACTCCCCAGGGGCACACCGGGGAGCTGTTTTTT.

This rearrangement joins TRBV6-4 to TRBJ1-1; tentative D call: TRBD1 (5 bases). The CDR3 extends over 15 amino acids. Trimming removed 7 bases at V and 6 bases at J, with 21 bases between. Germline-derived CDR1 and CDR2 are MRHNA and SNTAGT. The CDR3 spells CASIPEGAGGPEAFF. The DNA for the CDR3 is TGTGCCAGCATCCCGGAGGGAGCTGGGGGACCTGAAGCTTTCTTT.

The chain is built from TRBV19 and TRBJ1-1, with a tentative D call TRBD1 (5 bases). V was clipped by 3 bases and J by 0 bases, with 11 bases between them. The CDR3 spans 15 residues. CDR1 is LNHDA, CDR2 SQIVND, per germline (reference sequence). As DNA, the CDR3 is TGTGCCAGTAGTATCCATGGCAGGGTGAACACTGAAGCTTTCTTT. Its protein product is CASSIHGRVNTEAFF.

V and J are TRBV15 and TRBJ2-2, with 8 bases that match TRBD2. Trimming took 4 bases from V and 5 from J; bases not matched to a gene: 9. The germline V gene has CDR1 LNHNV and CDR2 YYDKDF (reference sequence). The CDR3 length is 16 residues. The CDR3 nucleotides are TGTGCCACCAGCAAATCGGGAGGGCCAAAAACCGGGGAGCTGTTTTTT. Its protein is CATSKSGGPKTGELFF.

The chain is built from TRBV7-2 and TRBJ2-7; 9 positions agree with TRBD2. V was clipped by 5 bases and J by 6 bases; unmatched bases: 17. The CDR3 has 17 amino acids. CDR1 is SGHTA, CDR2 FQGNSA, per germline. CDR3 in amino acids: CASSRRGGLSSGSEQYF. The CDR3 DNA follows: TGTGCCAGCAGCCGTAGAGGGGGTTTGAGTAGCGGGAGCGAGCAGTACTTC.

CDR3 amino acids: CASSTRTGGSTDTQYF. The CDR3 DNA reads as TGTGCCAGTAGTACCCGGACAGGGGGCTCCACAGATACGCAGTATTTT. The V and J genes are TRBV19 and TRBJ2-3; 11 bases match TRBD1. Losses at the gene ends were 4 bases for V and 2 bases for J; bases not matched to a gene: 5. Germline V gene sequence: CDR1 LNHDA, CDR2 SQIVND (reference sequence). CDR3 size: 16 residues.

The chain uses TRBV6-5 and TRBJ1-4; TRBD1 might be the D (5 bases). The germline V and J ends were trimmed by 7 bases and 3 bases, with 15 bases remaining between them. The CDR3 length is 15 residues. Germline V gene lookup returns CDR1 MNHEY and CDR2 SVGAGI. The DNA of the CDR3 is TGTGCCAGCAAATCAGACAGCCGAGCTAATGAAAAACTGTTTTTT. This encodes CASKSDSRANEKLFF.